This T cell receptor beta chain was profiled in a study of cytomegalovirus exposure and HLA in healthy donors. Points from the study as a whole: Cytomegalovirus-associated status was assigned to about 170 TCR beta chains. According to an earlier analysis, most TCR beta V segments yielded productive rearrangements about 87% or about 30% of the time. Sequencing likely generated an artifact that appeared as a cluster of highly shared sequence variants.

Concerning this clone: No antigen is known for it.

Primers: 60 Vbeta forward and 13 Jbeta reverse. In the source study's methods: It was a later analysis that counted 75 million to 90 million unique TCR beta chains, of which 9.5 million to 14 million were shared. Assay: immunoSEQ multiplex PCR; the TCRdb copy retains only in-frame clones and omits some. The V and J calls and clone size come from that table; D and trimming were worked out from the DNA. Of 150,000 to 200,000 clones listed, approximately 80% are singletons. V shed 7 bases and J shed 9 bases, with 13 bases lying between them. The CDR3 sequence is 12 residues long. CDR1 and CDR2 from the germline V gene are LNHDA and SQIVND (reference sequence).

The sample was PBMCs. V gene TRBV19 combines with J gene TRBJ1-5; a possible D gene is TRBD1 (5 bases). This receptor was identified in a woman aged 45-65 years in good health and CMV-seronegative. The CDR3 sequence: CASTTGHRPQHF. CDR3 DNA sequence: TGTGCCAGTACTACAGGTCATCGGCCCCAGCATTTT.